This entry concerns a single T cell receptor (beta chain). Trimming at V came to 6 bases and at J to 3 bases, leaving 4 bases not matched to a gene. The CDR3 extends over 13 amino acids. Germline V gene sequence: CDR1 MDHEN, CDR2 SYDVKM. The table came from immunoSEQ multiplex PCR; TCRdb's copy has only in-frame clones and leaves some out. The sample holds tens of thousands of clones, approximately 90% seen once. This entry comes from a study of T cell changes during pregnancy in multiple sclerosis. Specimen: CD4+ T cells from peripheral blood mononuclear cells, collected in the third trimester of pregnancy. This sequence joins TRBV28 and TRBJ2-7, with TRBD2 matching over 8 bases. The sequence derives from a female donor with multiple sclerosis, enrolled in a pregnancy study. The CDR3: CASSGTRFYEQYF. CDR3 in DNA: TGTGCCAGCAGCGGGACTAGATTCTACGAGCAGTACTTC.